The 4 T cell receptor beta chains reported below all come from one sample, sequenced in a study of blood T cell repertoires in COVID-19. TCRdb keeps only in-frame clones here, not all; method: immunoSEQ multiplex PCR. Here the sample spans more than 90,000 clones, about 86% being singletons. The sequencing sample was made of peripheral blood. These receptors all come from a man aged 55 to 70 with acute or convalescent COVID-19.

V and J are TRBV30 and TRBJ2-3; weak D call: TRBD2 (5 bases). The CDR3 extends over 16 amino acids. V dropped 4 bases and J dropped 2 bases, with 19 bases sitting between them. Germline-derived CDR1 and CDR2 are GTSNPN and SVGIG (reference sequence). CDR3 loop: CAWTDFRRSSTDTQYF. CDR3 sequence (DNA): TGTGCCTGGACGGACTTCAGGCGCTCCTCCACAGATACGCAGTATTTT.

This sequence joins TRBV6-5 and TRBJ1-2; tentative D call: TRBD1 (5 bases). Trimming shortened V by 4 bases and J by 3 bases, and 12 bases separated the two germline ends. The CDR3 is made up of 14 amino acids. Germline V gene data show CDR1 as MNHEY and CDR2 as SVGAGI. The CDR3 DNA follows: TGTGCCAGCAGTTCGCCGCGGGGGGACTATGGCTACACCTTC. Translation gives CASSSPRGDYGYTF.

The CDR3 DNA reads as TGCGCCAGCAGCCAAGTTGGGGGAGGCTCTGGAAACACCATATATTTT. Translated: CASSQVGGGSGNTIYF. This chain links TRBV4-3 with TRBJ1-3; the D gene is possibly TRBD1 (5 bases). Germline loops: CDR1 LGHNA, CDR2 YSLEER. Trimming removed 1 base from V and 0 bases from J, with 10 bases in between. The CDR3 has 16 amino acids.

CDR3 coding DNA: TGTGCCAGCAGCCCCGCCTACGAGCAGTACTTC. It specifies CASSPAYEQYF. The chain recombines TRBV12-3 or TRBV12-4 with TRBJ2-7; D call uncertain. V dropped 6 bases and J dropped 2 bases, with 5 bases sitting between them. CDR3 length equals 11 residues.